This is a list of T cell receptor beta chains from one sample in a study of blood T cell repertoires in COVID-19. Assay used: immunoSEQ multiplex PCR; TCRdb lists only in-frame clones, some missing. The sample holds over 150,000 clones, about four fifths seen once. The sequencing input was peripheral blood. These receptors came from a woman of 80 years or more with acute or convalescent COVID-19. Each CDR3 is given with its conserved first and last residue. Fields, in order: V gene, D gene, clone size, J gene, CDR3 protein, CDR3 DNA. The D gene is left open where the match is weak. Size values are once, few and many counts, or a class for expanded clones, and some rows have none.

TRBV2	TRBD2	NA	TRBJ2-1	CASSPPGLAGGSSYNEQFF	TGTGCCAGCAGTCCTCCGGGACTAGCGGGGGGAAGCTCCTACAATGAGCAGTTCTTC
TRBV27	NA	NA	TRBJ1-1	CASSLLQGTFYTEAFF	TGTGCCAGCAGTTTATTGCAGGGGACCTTCTACACTGAAGCTTTCTTT
TRBV19	NA	NA	TRBJ1-5	CASTLRGQSYQPQHF	TGTGCCAGTACTTTACGCGGGCAAAGTTATCAGCCCCAGCATTTT
TRBV6-1	NA	few	TRBJ1-5	CASSEGESNQPQHF	TGTGCCAGCAGTGAAGGGGAGAGCAATCAGCCCCAGCATTTT
TRBV5-1	NA	few	TRBJ1-1	CASSFERGNTEAFF	TGCGCCAGCAGTTTCGAAAGGGGGAACACTGAAGCTTTCTTT
TRBV18	TRBD2	NA	TRBJ2-3	CASSPMSSGSSDTQYF	TGTGCCAGCTCACCAATGTCTAGCGGGAGTTCCGATACGCAGTATTTT
TRBV5-4	TRBD1	NA	TRBJ1-4	CASSLEGSWTGREKLFF	TGTGCCAGCAGCTTGGAGGGGTCTTGGACAGGGCGGGAAAAACTGTTTTTT
TRBV30	NA	NA	TRBJ2-5	CAWRDIRENGETQYF	TGTGCCTGGCGAGACATCCGGGAAAACGGAGAGACCCAGTACTTC
TRBV4-1	TRBD1	once	TRBJ1-6	CASSQADRGNSPLHF	TGCGCCAGCAGCCAAGCGGACAGGGGAAATTCACCCCTCCACTTT
TRBV6-4	NA	NA	TRBJ1-1	CASTPGGGSTEAFF	TGTGCCAGCACCCCCGGTGGCGGGAGCACTGAAGCTTTCTTT
TRBV11-1	NA	NA	TRBJ2-1	CASSPTLAGHNEQFF	TGTGCCAGCAGCCCCACTCTGGCGGGACACAATGAGCAGTTCTTC
TRBV28	NA	NA	TRBJ2-7	CASMEAGVHEQYF	TGTGCCAGCATGGAGGCAGGGGTCCACGAGCAGTACTTC
TRBV29-1	TRBD1	NA	TRBJ2-3	CSVETGTGGFTDTQYF	TGCAGCGTTGAAACCGGGACAGGGGGCTTCACAGATACGCAGTATTTT
TRBV10-1	TRBD1	NA	TRBJ2-4	CASSADRTGPGYF	TGCGCCAGCAGTGCTGACAGGACAGGGCCGGGGTACTTC
TRBV7-8	NA	NA	TRBJ1-2	CASSLDRDGGYTF	TGTGCCAGCAGCTTAGACAGGGATGGGGGCTACACCTTC
TRBV18	NA	NA	TRBJ1-2	CASSPQGVGYTF	TGTGCCAGCTCACCGCAAGGGGTCGGCTACACCTTC
TRBV18	NA	NA	TRBJ1-1	CASSPPQQLNTEAFF	TGTGCCAGCTCACCACCTCAACAGCTGAACACTGAAGCTTTCTTT
TRBV18	NA	NA	TRBJ1-2	CASSPTRDYGYTF	TGTGCCAGCTCACCAACCAGGGACTATGGCTACACCTTC
TRBV3-1/TRBV3-2	TRBD2	NA	TRBJ2-3	CASSRLGLAGGGSTDTQYF	TGTGCCAGCAGCCGACTGGGACTAGCGGGAGGAGGAAGCACAGATACGCAGTATTTT
TRBV4-2	NA	NA	TRBJ1-4	CASSQDQSANEKLFF	TGTGCCAGCAGCCAAGACCAATCAGCTAATGAAAAACTGTTTTTT
TRBV30	NA	few	TRBJ2-5	CAWSVTAELIQYF	TGTGCCTGGAGTGTTACAGCGGAACTGATCCAGTACTTC
TRBV5-1	TRBD1	few	TRBJ1-5	CASSNGQANQPQHF	TGCGCCAGCAGTAATGGACAGGCCAATCAGCCCCAGCATTTT
TRBV7-5	NA	NA	TRBJ2-5	CARSLWSTGGFQETQYF	TGTGCCAGAAGCTTATGGTCTACAGGGGGTTTCCAAGAGACCCAGTACTTC
TRBV18	TRBD1	NA	TRBJ1-2	CASSLQTGTDYGYTF	TGTGCCAGCTCTCTTCAAACCGGGACAGACTATGGCTACACCTTC
TRBV30	NA	NA	TRBJ1-3	CAWSVGGTSGNTIYF	TGTGCCTGGAGTGTGGGGGGTACCTCTGGAAACACCATATATTTT
TRBV5-1	TRBD2	NA	TRBJ2-1	CASSQAGGLIDEQFF	TGCGCCAGCAGCCAGGCGGGGGGGCTTATCGATGAGCAGTTCTTC
TRBV10-3	TRBD2	NA	TRBJ2-3	CAISDLGTSGRVDTQYF	TGTGCCATCAGTGATCTCGGGACTAGCGGGAGAGTAGATACGCAGTATTTT